These 22 T cell receptor beta chains were sequenced from one sample in a study of human T cells and chemical hapten exposure (dated by TCRdb to the early 2020s). Library preparation was by RACE. TCRdb names NextSeq 500 as the instrument used. TCRdb reprocessing: public reads trimmed at Q25 with fastp, clones called with MiXCR, in-frame beta chains kept. Records with the same CDR3 protein are collapsed into one entry carrying the most frequent genes and DNA. The sample yields about 85,000 distinct CDR3 sequences; roughly 12% were counted once. The ten biggest clones cover 1.5% to 2% of the sample. In the paper's terms, the time point label means: patch test 2, 6 weeks after DPC sensitization. The sample's treatment or condition label is to be understood as: therapeutic diphenylcyclopropenone sensitization with weekly scalp DPC. Material: whole blood, obtained in connection with sensitization to the hapten diphenylcyclopropenone (DPC). All receptors come from a man aged 18 to 29 with alopecia areata. Some clones in this sample may be carry-over from other donors' samples.

This clonotype was detected many times. This chain connects TRBV27 to TRBJ2-4; TRBD1 is a possible D gene (5 bases). V was pared by 4 bases and J by 3 bases, with 13 bases between. This CDR3 spans 15 amino acids. CDR1 is MNHEY, CDR2 SMNVEV, per germline (reference sequence). The CDR3 DNA reads as TGTGCCAGCAGTTGGGCAGGGTCTGGCAAAAACATTCAGTACTTC. Translation gives CASSWAGSGKNIQYF.

This clonotype was observed at least ten times. V usage is TRBV6-2 or TRBV6-3 and J usage is TRBJ2-6, with 8 bases lining up with TRBD1. CDR3 length: 17 amino acids. Germline CDR1 is MNHEY and CDR2 is SVGEGT. With 7 bases clipped from V and 3 bases from J, the junction kept 11 bases outside the gene matches. The CDR3 nucleotides read TGTGCCAGCATGGAGGACAGGGAACTCTTTGGGGCCAACGTCCTGACTTTC. It yields the protein CASMEDRELFGANVLTF.

The J gene is TRBJ2-5, the V gene TRBV4-1; D gene ambiguous. The germline CDR1 and CDR2 sequences are MGHRA and YSYEKL. This CDR3 comprises 18 residues. Trimming removed 2 bases from V and 2 bases from J, with 21 bases in between. The CDR3 region is CASSQSKVFPRQQETQYF. In DNA, the CDR3 is TGCGCCAGCAGCCAATCGAAGGTATTTCCCCGGCAACAAGAGACCCAGTACTTC.

This clonotype was seen at least ten times. The chain joins TRBV11-2 to TRBJ1-4; a weak D match, TRBD1 (6 bases). The CDR3 spans 16 residues. CDR1 and CDR2 (germline): SGHAT, FQNNGV. V was trimmed by 5 bases and J by 5 bases, leaving 18 bases between them. In DNA, the CDR3 is TGTGCCAGCAGCACACTCCTTGGACAGCGAAATGAAAAACTGTTTTTT. Translated: CASSTLLGQRNEKLFF.

This clonotype was observed many times. The chain carries TRBV12-3 or TRBV12-4 and TRBJ1-1; D is undetermined. The V end was cut by 2 bases, the J end by 8 bases, with 6 bases between. The CDR3 totals 11 residues. The chain's CDR3 is CASSLLEEAFF. The CDR3 nucleotides read TGTGCCAGCAGTTTATTGGAAGAAGCTTTCTTT.

The gene calls are TRBV10-3 and TRBJ2-5, with D possibly TRBD1 on 5 matching bases. CDR3 length: 11 residues. Trimming cost V 8 bases and J 4 bases, with 8 bases left between them. The germline CDR1 and CDR2 sequences are ENHRY and SYGVKD. The CDR3 is CAILRGETQYF. In DNA, the CDR3 is TGTGCCATCTTAAGGGGAGAGACCCAGTACTTC.

This chain joins TRBV29-1 and TRBJ2-5; TRBD1 agrees at 7 bases. CDR3 size: 12 residues. V was pared by 7 bases and J by 2 bases, with 4 bases of the junction left unmatched. The germline CDR1 and CDR2 sequences are SQVTM and ANQGSEA. This chain's CDR3 is CSARTGQETQYF. The CDR3 nucleotides read TGCAGCGCACGGACAGGTCAAGAGACCCAGTACTTC.

This clonotype was seen a handful of times. The rearrangement links TRBV6-5 to TRBJ2-3; possible D gene TRBD2, 5 bases. Germline CDR1 MNHEY, CDR2 SVGAGI. V lost 2 bases, J lost 7 bases, and 25 bases lay in between. CDR3 length: 18 residues. CDR3 sequence (DNA): TGTGCCAGCAGTTACGCGGCTAGGAGCGGAGCCCCTGATAATACGCAGTATTTT. It codes for CASSYAARSGAPDNTQYF.

This clonotype appeared many times. The J gene is TRBJ1-4, the V gene TRBV4-3, with 9 bases fitting TRBD1. Germline loops: CDR1 LGHNA, CDR2 YSLEER. This CDR3 is built from 16 residues. After removal of 4 bases from V and 7 bases from J, the junction contained 10 bases not matched to a gene. The CDR3 loop is CASSLTSDRGSEKLFF. The CDR3 DNA is TGCGCCAGCAGCCTCACCTCCGACAGGGGGAGTGAAAAACTGTTTTTT.

This clonotype was counted a few times. Here the CDR3 reads CASTLGQGLETQYF. DNA of the CDR3: TGTGCCAGCACACTCGGACAGGGATTAGAGACCCAGTACTTC. The J gene is TRBJ2-5, the V gene TRBV7-9; 8 nucleotides align to TRBD1. The germline CDR1 and CDR2 sequences are SEHNR and FQNEAQ (reference sequence). The ends lost 7 bases at V and 4 bases at J; junction bases unmatched: 8. This CDR3 spans 14 amino acids.

This clonotype was picked up many times. The rearrangement joins TRBV6-2 or TRBV6-3 to TRBJ1-2; D is ambiguous. Per the germline V gene, CDR1 is MNHEY and CDR2 is SVGEGT. V lost 2 bases to trimming and J lost 4 bases, with 14 bases between them. The CDR3 is made up of 15 amino acids. The CDR3 loop reads CASSYRSLEIYGYTF. CDR3 in DNA: TGTGCCAGCAGTTACAGGTCCCTGGAGATCTATGGCTACACCTTC.

The V and J genes are TRBV11-3 and TRBJ2-2; 8 bases match TRBD1. Germline V gives CDR1 SGHNT, CDR2 YENEEA. After removal of 5 bases from V and 7 bases from J, the junction contained 12 bases not matched to a gene. CDR3 size: 16 residues. CDR3 sequence reads: CASSPRLGQADGELFF. The CDR3 nucleotides are TGTGCCAGCAGCCCGCGTCTGGGACAGGCCGACGGGGAGCTGTTTTTT.

This sequence joins TRBV2 and TRBJ1-1; D gene ambiguous. Trimming shortened V by 9 bases and J by 1 base, and 6 bases separated the two germline ends. CDR1 and CDR2 (germline): SNHLY, FYNNEI. The CDR3 is 11 residues long. The CDR3 protein is CASRQNTEAFF. CDR3 nucleotides: TGTGCCAGTCGGCAGAACACTGAAGCTTTCTTT.

V gene TRBV29-1 combines with J gene TRBJ1-2; tentatively, D is TRBD1 (6 bases). The V gene lost 7 bases and the J gene lost 3 bases, with 12 bases spanning the gap. Germline assignment: CDR1 SQVTM and CDR2 ANQGSEA. The CDR3 is 12 amino acids. CDR3 sequence reads: CSATPGDYGYTF. The CDR3 nucleotides read TGCAGCGCAACGCCAGGGGACTATGGCTACACCTTC.

This clonotype showed up just a few times. The chain combines TRBV2 with TRBJ1-5, with unresolved D. Germline CDR1 and CDR2: SNHLY and FYNNEI. The CDR3 loop spans 15 amino acids. DNA for the CDR3: TGTGCGACCAGGAGGGCGGCCATTGATAATCAGCCCCAGCATTTT. Protein: CATRRAAIDNQPQHF.

This clonotype was recorded a few times. This chain links TRBV29-1 with TRBJ2-3; 7 bases are shared with TRBD1. The V gene's germline CDR1 is SQVTM and CDR2 ANQGSEA. Trimming removed 8 bases from V and 3 bases from J; junction bases left unmatched: 11. This CDR3 region has 14 residues. CDR3 residues: CSTQGEPRTDTQYF. As DNA, the CDR3 is TGCAGCACCCAGGGGGAACCCCGGACAGATACGCAGTATTTT.

This clonotype was observed at least ten times. The chain uses TRBV4-2 and TRBJ1-1, with 7 bases lining up with TRBD1. V trimming: 4 bases; J trimming: 1 base; junction bases outside the gene matches: 3. Germline loops: CDR1 LGHNA, CDR2 YNFKEQ. This CDR3 contains 14 residues. Here the CDR3 reads CASSPGGSNTEAFF. The CDR3 DNA reads as TGTGCCAGCAGCCCAGGGGGTTCGAACACTGAAGCTTTCTTT.

This clonotype appeared many times. The chain joins TRBV10-3 to TRBJ1-6, with TRBD1 matching 9 bases. This CDR3 has 16 amino acids. Germline CDR1 ENHRY, CDR2 SYGVKD. The junction had 8 bases not matched to a gene; V was cut back by 3 bases and J by 8 bases. The chain's CDR3 is CAISENRRQGDSPLHF. The CDR3 DNA follows: TGTGCCATCAGTGAAAATCGCCGACAGGGGGATTCACCCCTCCACTTT.

The table lists this clonotype with many counts. The V and J genes are TRBV5-5 and TRBJ2-1; D not resolved. Germline V gene data show CDR1 as SGHKS and CDR2 as YYEKEE (reference sequence). The CDR3 length is 10 residues. The ends were cut back, 0 bases at V and 12 bases at J, with 4 bases in the middle. The CDR3 DNA follows: TGTGCCAGCAGCTTGGAGGGGCAGTTCTTC. This gives the protein CASSLEGQFF.

This clonotype was recorded many times. The V gene is TRBV12-3 or TRBV12-4, the J gene TRBJ2-3, with a possible D match to TRBD2 (6 bases). The CDR3 runs to 18 residues. V was clipped by 6 bases and J by 3 bases, with 25 bases between them. CDR3 sequence reads: CASSPLGLAARLTDTQYF. The CDR3 coding sequence is TGTGCCAGCAGCCCACTGGGTTTAGCGGCCCGATTGACAGATACGCAGTATTTT.

The rearrangement joins TRBV7-7 to TRBJ2-1, with a weak D call TRBD2 (6 bases). The ends were cut back, 5 bases at V and 4 bases at J, with 12 bases in the middle. The CDR3 has 14 amino acids. Germline V gene lookup returns CDR1 SSHAT and CDR2 FNYEAQ (reference sequence). The CDR3 reads CASSPGTSYNEQFF. Written as DNA, the CDR3 is TGTGCCAGCAGCCCAGGGACTTCTTACAATGAGCAGTTCTTC.

This clonotype was seen more than once but under ten times. This chain joins TRBV10-3 and TRBJ2-7; D is perhaps TRBD1 (6 bases). This CDR3 is built from 13 residues. V lost 10 bases, J lost 4 bases, and 17 bases lay in between. CDR1 is ENHRY and CDR2 is SYGVKD in the germline V gene. CDR3 protein: CATYSTGSYEQYV. In DNA form, the CDR3 reads TGTGCCACCTACTCAACAGGGTCGTACGAGCAGTACGTC.